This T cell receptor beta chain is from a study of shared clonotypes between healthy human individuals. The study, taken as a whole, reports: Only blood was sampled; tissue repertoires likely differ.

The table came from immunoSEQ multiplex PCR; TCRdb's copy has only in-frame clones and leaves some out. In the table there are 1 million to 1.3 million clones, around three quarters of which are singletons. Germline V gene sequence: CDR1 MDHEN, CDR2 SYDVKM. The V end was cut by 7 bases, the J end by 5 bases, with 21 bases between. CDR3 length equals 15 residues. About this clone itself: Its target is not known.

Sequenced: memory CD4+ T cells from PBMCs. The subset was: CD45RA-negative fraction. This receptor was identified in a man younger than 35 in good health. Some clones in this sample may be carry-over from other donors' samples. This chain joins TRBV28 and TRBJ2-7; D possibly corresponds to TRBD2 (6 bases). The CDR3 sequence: CASTLSDGGGDEQYF. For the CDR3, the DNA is TGTGCCAGCACCCTAAGTGATGGGGGAGGCGACGAGCAGTACTTC.